The clone carrying this T cell receptor (beta chain) was picked up a small number of times. The antigen is unknown. These data belong to a study of CD8 T cells in ankylosing spondylitis. Whole-study results and caveats: Earlier work had already found some motif variants in reactive arthritis synovial fluid and blood. Disease-linked clones reportedly showed significant enrichment in matched ankylosing spondylitis synovial fluid.

In TCRdb, the 5' RACE reads were re-called with MiXCR into one record per CDR3 protein. The table records around 250,000 distinct CDR3 sequences, 32% of them present only once. Germline V gene sequence: CDR1 SGHDT, CDR2 YYEEEE. The length of the CDR3 is 12 residues. V was cut by 0 bases and J by 5 bases, with 0 bases left in between. The V and J genes are TRBV5-6 and TRBJ2-6; no clear D gene. Sequenced material: blood, either unsorted or a sorted T cell fraction (not recorded which). The receptor's source is a male donor with ankylosing spondylitis or in good health (not recorded which). DNA of the CDR3: TGTGCCAGCAGCTTGGGGGCCAACGTCCTGACTTTC. Translating gives CASSLGANVLTF.